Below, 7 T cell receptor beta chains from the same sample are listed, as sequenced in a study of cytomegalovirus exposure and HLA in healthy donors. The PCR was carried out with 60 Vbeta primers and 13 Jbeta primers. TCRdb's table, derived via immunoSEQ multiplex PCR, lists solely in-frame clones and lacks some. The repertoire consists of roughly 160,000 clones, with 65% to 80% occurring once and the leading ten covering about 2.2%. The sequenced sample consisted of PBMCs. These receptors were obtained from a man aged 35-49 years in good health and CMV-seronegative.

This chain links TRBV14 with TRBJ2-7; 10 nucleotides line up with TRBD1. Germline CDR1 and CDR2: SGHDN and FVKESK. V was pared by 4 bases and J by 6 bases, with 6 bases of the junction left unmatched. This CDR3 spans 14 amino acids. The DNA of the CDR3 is TGTGCCAGCAGCCCCGCGGGACAGGGGTCCGAGCAGTACTTC. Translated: CASSPAGQGSEQYF.

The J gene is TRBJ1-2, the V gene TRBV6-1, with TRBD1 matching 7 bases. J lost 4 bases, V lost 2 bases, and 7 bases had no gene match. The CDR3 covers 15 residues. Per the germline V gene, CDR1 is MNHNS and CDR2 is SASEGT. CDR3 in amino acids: CASSEKQGRAYGYTF. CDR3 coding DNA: TGTGCCAGCAGTGAAAAACAGGGGCGCGCCTATGGCTACACCTTC.

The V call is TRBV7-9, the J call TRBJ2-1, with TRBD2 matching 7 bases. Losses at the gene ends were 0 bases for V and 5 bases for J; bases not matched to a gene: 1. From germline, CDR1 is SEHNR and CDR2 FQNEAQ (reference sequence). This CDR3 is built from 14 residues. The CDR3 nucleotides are TGTGCCAGCAGCTTAGCGGGAGGGCACAATGAGCAGTTCTTC. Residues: CASSLAGGHNEQFF. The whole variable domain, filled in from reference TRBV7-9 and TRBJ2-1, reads DTGVSQNPRHKITKRGQNVTFRCDPISEHNRLYWYRQTLGQGPEFLTYFQNEAQLEKSRLLSDRFSAERPKGSFSTLEIQRTEQGDSAMYLCASSLAGGHNEQFFGPGTRLTVL.

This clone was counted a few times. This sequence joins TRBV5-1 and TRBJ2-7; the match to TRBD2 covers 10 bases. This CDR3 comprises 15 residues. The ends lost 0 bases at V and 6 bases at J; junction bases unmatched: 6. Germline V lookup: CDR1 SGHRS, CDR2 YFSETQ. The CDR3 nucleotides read TGCGCCAGCAGCTTGGGTCTAGCGGGAGTAGGCGAGCAGTACTTC. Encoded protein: CASSLGLAGVGEQYF.

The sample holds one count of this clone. CDR3 in amino acids: CASSSLTPGLAGGGEQFF. CDR3 DNA: TGTGCCAGCAGTTCACTCACACCGGGACTAGCGGGAGGGGGTGAGCAGTTCTTC. The chain has TRBV28 and TRBJ2-1; TRBD2 agrees at 16 bases. The CDR3 sequence is 18 residues long. Trimming cost V 4 bases and J 9 bases; bases outside gene matches: 12. Germline V CDR1 and CDR2: MDHEN, SYDVKM.

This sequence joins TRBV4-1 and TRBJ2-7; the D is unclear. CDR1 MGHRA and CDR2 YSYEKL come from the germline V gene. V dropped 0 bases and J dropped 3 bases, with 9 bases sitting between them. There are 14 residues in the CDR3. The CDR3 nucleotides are TGCGCCAGCAGCCAAGATTCTTCCCTCTACGAGCAGTACTTC. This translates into CASSQDSSLYEQYF.

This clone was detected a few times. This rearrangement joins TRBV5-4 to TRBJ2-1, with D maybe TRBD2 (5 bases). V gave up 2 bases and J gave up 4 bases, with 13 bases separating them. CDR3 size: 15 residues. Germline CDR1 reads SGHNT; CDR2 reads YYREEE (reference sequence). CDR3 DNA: TGTGCCAGCAGCTTCGGGCGGGTACAGTACAATGAGCAGTTCTTC. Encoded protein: CASSFGRVQYNEQFF.